Reported below is one T cell receptor beta chain. In the original workflow: Reference gene primer amplification in the assay estimated nucleated cell counts. The repertoire was sequenced with immunoSEQ multiplex PCR; TCRdb's copy has only in-frame clones and lacks some. V, J and clone size were drawn from that table, and D and trimming were deduced from the DNA. Among 87,000 or so clones listed, around 82% were seen once. This sample was included in a study of blood T cell repertoires in COVID-19. Study-level background: COVID-19 samples, acute and convalescent, were from the United States, Italy and Spain. Sample material is recorded as cDNA or gDNA derived from T cells, B-cell-depleted T cells, or PBMCs.

Seattle participants joined during active infection and were tracked over time. After removal of 3 bases from V and 0 bases from J, the junction contained 3 bases not matched to a gene. This CDR3 has 18 residues. Germline V gene data show CDR1 as SGHAT and CDR2 as FQNNGV. The chain couples TRBV11-2 to TRBJ2-2; 14 bases agree with TRBD2. The TCR was taken from a woman older than 75 with COVID-19, enrolled during active disease. Specimen: peripheral blood. As DNA, the CDR3 is TGTGCCAGCAGCTTCCGACTAGCGGGAGGGCCGAACACCGGGGAGCTGTTTTTT. Protein sequence: CASSFRLAGGPNTGELFF.